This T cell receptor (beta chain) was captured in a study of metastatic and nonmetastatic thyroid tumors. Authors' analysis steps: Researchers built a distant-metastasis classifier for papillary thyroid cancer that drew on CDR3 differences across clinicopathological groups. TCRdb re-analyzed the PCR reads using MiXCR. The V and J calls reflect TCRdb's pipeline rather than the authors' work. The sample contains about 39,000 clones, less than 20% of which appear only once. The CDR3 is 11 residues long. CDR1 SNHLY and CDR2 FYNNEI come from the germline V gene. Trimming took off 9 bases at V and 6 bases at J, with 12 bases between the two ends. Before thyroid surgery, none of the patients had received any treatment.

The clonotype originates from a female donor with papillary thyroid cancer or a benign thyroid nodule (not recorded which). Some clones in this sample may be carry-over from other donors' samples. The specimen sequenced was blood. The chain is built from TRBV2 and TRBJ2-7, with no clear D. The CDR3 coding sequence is TGTGCCAGAATCTCGATCTCCGAGCAGTACTTC. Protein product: CARISISEQYF.